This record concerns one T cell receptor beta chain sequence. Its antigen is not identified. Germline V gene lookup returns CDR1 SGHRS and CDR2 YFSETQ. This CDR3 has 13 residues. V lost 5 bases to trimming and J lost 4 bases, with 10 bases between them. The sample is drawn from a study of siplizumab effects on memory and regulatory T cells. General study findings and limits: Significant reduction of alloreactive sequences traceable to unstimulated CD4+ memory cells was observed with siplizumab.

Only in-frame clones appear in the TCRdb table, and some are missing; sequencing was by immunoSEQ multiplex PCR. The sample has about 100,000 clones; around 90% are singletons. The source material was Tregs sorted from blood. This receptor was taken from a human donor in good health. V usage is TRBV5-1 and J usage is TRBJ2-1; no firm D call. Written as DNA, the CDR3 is TGCGCCAGCAGTGTCCTCGGGTACAATGAGCAGTTCTTC. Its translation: CASSVLGYNEQFF. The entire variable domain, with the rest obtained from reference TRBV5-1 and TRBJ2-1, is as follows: KAGVTQTPRYLIKTRGQQVTLSCSPISGHRSVSWYQQTPGQGLQFLFEYFSETQRNKGNFPGRFSGRQFSNSRSEMNVSTLELGDSALYLCASSVLGYNEQFFGPGTRLTVL.